Given below is one T cell receptor (beta chain) in context. This entry is derived from a study of blood T cell repertoires in COVID-19. The overall study: Acute and convalescent COVID-19 samples came from the United States, Italy and Spain. Sample material is recorded as cDNA or gDNA derived from T cells, B-cell-depleted T cells, or PBMCs.

Deletions cut 5 bases from V and 1 base from J, with 8 bases between. The germline CDR1 and CDR2 sequences are KGHSH and LQKENI. The CDR3 runs 14 residues. In the original processing: Scientists estimated how many nucleated cells there were by amplifying reference gene primers. Profiling relied on immunoSEQ multiplex PCR, and the TCRdb table lists in-frame clones only, not all of them. V, J and clone size are taken as reported in that table, and D and trimming were inferred from the DNA itself. The sample has about 200,000 clones, around 83% seen once. This chain uses TRBV18 with TRBJ2-2; D gene uncertain. Material for sequencing was peripheral blood. This TCR was recovered from a human donor in a cohort sampled during active COVID-19. This CDR3 is CASSSTVNTGELFF. DNA of the CDR3: TGTGCCAGCTCATCAACAGTGAACACCGGGGAGCTGTTTTTT.